This T cell receptor beta chain was recovered during a study of T-cell memory formation after mild COVID-19. Overall study findings and caveats: Some SARS-CoV-2-responding clones were already detected in memory before infection. Contracting clones from day 15 to 85 showed balanced CD4/CD8; later expanders favored CD4+.

As for this clonotype: Its antigen is not known.

Using constant-segment primers, 5'RACE produced TCR alpha and TCR beta cDNA libraries carrying sample barcodes and UMIs. A single record per CDR3 protein comes from TCRdb applying MiXCR to the 5' RACE reads. The sample records roughly 250,000 distinct CDR3 sequences, roughly 15% being singletons. This TCR derives from a man younger than 35 who had mild COVID-19 (a few samples of this study predate the infection). Cell type and time point are not known. Sequencing input: PBMCs or a T cell subset sorted from them (not recorded which).

Here the CDR3 reads CATSNSRTDTQYF. For the CDR3, the DNA is TGTGCCACCAGCAACAGCCGCACAGATACGCAGTATTTT. This rearrangement joins TRBV15 to TRBJ2-3, with unresolved D. The CDR3 covers 13 residues. V gave up 4 bases and J gave up 1 base, with 6 bases separating them. CDR1 and CDR2 from the germline V gene are LNHNV and YYDKDF (reference sequence).